Listed below are T cell receptor beta chains from one sample, sequenced in a study of blood T cell repertoires in COVID-19. The method was immunoSEQ multiplex PCR; TCRdb's version includes in-frame clones alone and lacks a portion of them. Of some 330,000 clones in the sample, over 80% are singletons; the top ten hold about 4.7%. The sequencing sample was made of PBMCs or T cells enriched from blood (not recorded which). The receptor set was obtained from a man under 40 who had recovered from COVID-19. Both conserved end residues are part of each CDR3. Each record gives: V gene, clone size, J gene, D gene, CDR3 DNA, CDR3 protein. The D gene is left open where the match is weak. The size entry is marked missing in some rows and otherwise reads once, few, many or a size class.

>TRBV29-1|.|TRBJ2-3|TRBD2
TGCAGCGTTGGGACTAGTTTCCGAGATACGCAGTATTTT
CSVGTSFRDTQYF
>TRBV11-2|.|TRBJ1-1|TRBD1
TGTGCCAGCAGCTTAGATAGAGGGGGCGCATTGGTGGGTTTCTTT
CASSLDRGGALVGFF
>TRBV4-1|few|TRBJ1-3|.
TGCGCCAGCAGCCAACAGGAGGGCCTCTCTGGAAACACCATATATTTT
CASSQQEGLSGNTIYF
>TRBV7-9|.|TRBJ2-3|TRBD2
TGTGCCAGCAGCTCCCACGGGGGGGCGTTGAGGACGCAGTATTTT
CASSSHGGALRTQYF
>TRBV5-1|.|TRBJ2-7|TRBD1
TGCGCCAGCAGCTCCGACAGGGGTGCCTACGAGCAGTACTTC
CASSSDRGAYEQYF
>TRBV2|once|TRBJ2-3|.
TGTGCCAGCTGGGTACTAGGTCGGACTCGCACAGATACGCAGTATTTT
CASWVLGRTRTDTQYF
>TRBV7-6|once|TRBJ1-3|.
TGTGCCAGCAGCTTATTTGAGAGCTCTGGAAACACCATATATTTT
CASSLFESSGNTIYF
>TRBV7-2|few|TRBJ2-5|TRBD1
TGTGCCAGCAGCCCACTCCGGACAGGGCAAGAGACCCAGTACTTC
CASSPLRTGQETQYF
>TRBV28|.|TRBJ1-6|TRBD1
TGTGCCAGCGTAACAGGGGATTCACCCCTCCACTTT
CASVTGDSPLHF
>TRBV2|.|TRBJ2-7|.
TGTGCCAGCAGTGAAAGCTACTACGAGCAGTACTTC
CASSESYYEQYF
>TRBV2|.|TRBJ1-5|TRBD1
TGTGCCAGCAGAGCCGGGACAGGGGGCATTCAGCCCCAGCATTTT
CASRAGTGGIQPQHF
>TRBV3-1/TRBV3-2|.|TRBJ2-3|TRBD2
TGTGCCAGCAGCCTAACTAGCGGGGGCTTCACAGATACGCAGTATTTT
CASSLTSGGFTDTQYF
>TRBV27|.|TRBJ1-5|.
TGTGCCAGCAGTTTATCGGGGGGTAGGCGGAATCAGCCCCAGCATTTT
CASSLSGGRRNQPQHF
>TRBV5-1|.|TRBJ1-6|.
TGCGCCAGCAGCTTGGTAGTTTCCTATAATTCACCCCTCCACTTT
CASSLVVSYNSPLHF
>TRBV18|.|TRBJ1-5|.
TGTGCCAGCTCACGTCCCCGTCAGCCCCAGCATTTT
CASSRPRQPQHF
>TRBV6-1|.|TRBJ2-1|.
TGTGCCAGCAGTGAAAGCGCCCCTTCCTACAATGAGCAGTTCTTC
CASSESAPSYNEQFF
>TRBV7-9|.|TRBJ2-3|TRBD1
TGTGCCAGCAGCGCAACCCCCGGGACAGGTGTGACAGATACGCAGTATTTT
CASSATPGTGVTDTQYF
>TRBV14|.|TRBJ2-7|.
TGTGCCAGCAGCCAAAGCATGAGAGGCGAGCAGTACTTC
CASSQSMRGEQYF
>TRBV28|.|TRBJ2-7|.
TGTGCCAGCAGTGTGGGAGGTTACGAGCAGTACTTC
CASSVGGYEQYF
>TRBV29-1|once|TRBJ1-2|TRBD1
TGCAGCGTTGAAGTCTCCGGGGACAGCACCTATGGCTACACCTTC
CSVEVSGDSTYGYTF
>TRBV5-4|.|TRBJ2-3|TRBD1
TGTGCCAGCAGCTTCCGGACAGGGAGCACAGATACGCAGTATTTT
CASSFRTGSTDTQYF
>TRBV6-5|.|TRBJ1-2|TRBD1
TGTGCCAGCAAGGACAGGGGATATGGCTACACCTTC
CASKDRGYGYTF
>TRBV27|.|TRBJ2-2|TRBD1
TGTGCCAGCAGTGGGACAGGGAATTTCGTCGGGGAGCTGTTTTTT
CASSGTGNFVGELFF
>TRBV6-1|.|TRBJ2-5|.
TGTGCCAGCAGTGAAATGCAGGGGCAAGAGACCCAGTACTTC
CASSEMQGQETQYF
>TRBV15|.|TRBJ1-4|TRBD1
TGTGCCACCAGCAGACCCGGGACAGATAATGAAAAACTGTTTTTT
CATSRPGTDNEKLFF
>TRBV6-5|.|TRBJ2-7|.
TGTGCCAGCAGCGCGACGACCCTACTAGGCGAGCAGTACTTC
CASSATTLLGEQYF
>TRBV19|.|TRBJ1-6|.
TGTGCCAGTAGTTTGGGGGGTACACCCCTCCACTTT
CASSLGGTPLHF
>TRBV7-8|.|TRBJ2-7|.
TGTGCCAGCAGCGGAGGGGGCGGAACCCACGAGCAGTACTTC
CASSGGGGTHEQYF
>TRBV5-8|.|TRBJ1-1|.
TGTGCCAGCAGCTTGGTGGAGGGAATGGTGAACACTGAAGCTTTCTTT
CASSLVEGMVNTEAFF
>TRBV6-5|.|TRBJ1-2|TRBD1
TGTGCCAGCAGCTTAACAGGGGGCGGTGGCTACACCTTC
CASSLTGGGGYTF
>TRBV28|.|TRBJ2-7|TRBD1
TGTGCCAGCAGTCCGAGGACAGGGGGCTACGAGCAGTACTTC
CASSPRTGGYEQYF
>TRBV7-7|.|TRBJ2-5|.
TGTGCCAGCAGCACGGTTAGCGGCACTCTCCAAGAGACCCAGTACTTC
CASSTVSGTLQETQYF
>TRBV18|.|TRBJ2-5|TRBD2
TGTGCCAGCTCACCAACAAACGGGGGGGAGACCCAGTACTTC
CASSPTNGGETQYF
>TRBV5-8|.|TRBJ1-4|TRBD1
TGTGCCAGCAGCCCGGGACAGGGGTTTAATGAAAAACTGTTTTTT
CASSPGQGFNEKLFF
>TRBV5-1|.|TRBJ2-7|TRBD1
TGCGCCAGCAGCTTGGGTGATAGGACAGGGGAGGAGCAGTACTTC
CASSLGDRTGEEQYF
>TRBV15|.|TRBJ1-3|.
TGTGCCACCAGCAGGACACAGGGAACCGGAAACACCATATATTTT
CATSRTQGTGNTIYF
>TRBV2|.|TRBJ1-5|.
TGTGCCAGCAGTGAAAGGTCAGGGGTTAGCAATCAGCCCCAGCATTTT
CASSERSGVSNQPQHF
>TRBV5-1|.|TRBJ2-7|TRBD1
TGCGCCAGCAGCCTTGGACAGGGGGCGGCCGAGCAGTACTTC
CASSLGQGAAEQYF
>TRBV18|.|TRBJ1-5|.
TGTGCCAGCTCCGGGGGGAGCAATCAGCCCCAGCATTTT
CASSGGSNQPQHF
>TRBV7-9|.|TRBJ2-7|TRBD1
TGTGCCAGCAGCCACCGGGACAGCTCCTACGAGCAGTACTTC
CASSHRDSSYEQYF
>TRBV2|.|TRBJ1-3|.
TGTGCCAGCAGTGAATATGAGGCTAACTCTGGAAACACCATATATTTT
CASSEYEANSGNTIYF
>TRBV5-1|.|TRBJ2-1|.
TGCGCCAGCAGGGAGACAGCGTTCTACTACAATGAGCAGTTCTTC
CASRETAFYYNEQFF
>TRBV11-2|.|TRBJ2-7|TRBD2
TGTGCCAGCAGCTTATCTTCTGGCGGGGGGGTTTGGGACGAGCAGTACTTC
CASSLSSGGGVWDEQYF
>TRBV28|.|TRBJ2-7|.
TGTGCCAGCAGCCCTAGTTATGGGACTCAAGAACCGTACTTC
CASSPSYGTQEPYF
>TRBV28|.|TRBJ2-7|TRBD1
TGTGCCAGCAGTTTGGGACAGTTCCGTAACGAGCAGTACTTC
CASSLGQFRNEQYF
>TRBV28|.|TRBJ1-2|TRBD1
TGTGCCAGCAGTTCCTCGGGACAGGTGTACACCTTC
CASSSSGQVYTF
>TRBV9|few|TRBJ1-1|TRBD1
TGTGCCAGCAGCGTAGGGTACAGGGGGGCTGAAGCTTTCTTT
CASSVGYRGAEAFF
>TRBV21-1|.|TRBJ2-1|.
TGTGCCAGCAGCAATTCCGACTCGCGCCCCAACAATGAGCAGTTCTTC
CASSNSDSRPNNEQFF
>TRBV5-4|.|TRBJ1-4|TRBD1
TGTGCCAGCAGCATAGAGGGACAGGGCAAGTTTAATGAAAAACTGTTTTTT
CASSIEGQGKFNEKLFF
>TRBV5-1|few|TRBJ1-4|.
TGCGCCAGCAGCTTGGCAGGGTCAACTAATGAAAAACTGTTTTTT
CASSLAGSTNEKLFF
>TRBV30|.|TRBJ2-3|.
TGTGCCTGGAGTGTATTAACGGGGTCTTTCACAGATACGCAGTATTTT
CAWSVLTGSFTDTQYF
>TRBV19|once|TRBJ1-5|.
TGTGCCAGTAGTATAGATGCGGAAGTGGGCAATCAGCCCCAGCATTTT
CASSIDAEVGNQPQHF
>TRBV6-5|.|TRBJ2-5|.
TGTGCCAGCAGGAAACGGGACACCCAAGAGACCCAGTACTTC
CASRKRDTQETQYF
>TRBV2|few|TRBJ1-5|TRBD1
TGTGCCAGCAGGACAGGGTCTCAGCCCCAGCATTTT
CASRTGSQPQHF
>TRBV9|.|TRBJ2-7|TRBD2
TGTGCCAGCGGACCTAGCGGGGGCGAGCAGTACTTC
CASGPSGGEQYF